These 3 T cell receptor beta chains were sequenced from one sample in a study of cytomegalovirus exposure and HLA in healthy donors. The PCR used 60 Vbeta and 13 Jbeta primers. Produced via immunoSEQ multiplex PCR; TCRdb's table is partial and in-frame only. The data contain 300,000 or so clones, approximately 84% of them seen just once; the ten biggest clones take up about 2%. Sequenced: PBMCs. All receptors come from a woman aged 40 to 49 in good health and CMV-seropositive.

This clone was detected only a few times. This chain links TRBV28 with TRBJ1-1; D is possibly TRBD1 (5 bases). CDR3 length: 12 residues. The germline V gene encodes CDR1 MDHEN and CDR2 SYDVKM. The V end was cut by 5 bases, the J end by 4 bases, with 8 bases between. The CDR3 spells CASSDRVTEAFF. Written as DNA, the CDR3 is TGTGCCAGCAGTGACAGAGTCACTGAAGCTTTCTTT.

The chain joins TRBV29-1 to TRBJ1-1, with D possibly TRBD1 on 6 matching bases. The CDR3 totals 14 residues. Trimming removed 7 bases at V and 1 base at J, with 16 bases between. The germline V gene has CDR1 SQVTM and CDR2 ANQGSEA. This chain's CDR3 is CSGRGGGGNTEAFF. CDR3 coding DNA: TGCAGCGGGAGGGGGGGCGGGGGGAACACTGAAGCTTTCTTT.

V is TRBV5-4 and J is TRBJ1-5; D may be TRBD1 (5 bases). CDR3 size: 15 residues. V lost 0 bases, J lost 1 base, and 8 bases lay in between. The germline gives CDR1 SGHNT, CDR2 YYREEE (reference sequence). The CDR3, as DNA: TGTGCCAGCAGCTTGGGGACATCGAGCAATCAGCCCCAGCATTTT. It is translated as CASSLGTSSNQPQHF.